Following are 18 T cell receptor beta chains from one sample sequenced in a study of blood T cell repertoires in COVID-19. Libraries were prepared by immunoSEQ multiplex PCR; TCRdb keeps only in-frame clonotypes and omits some of them. The sample holds about 180,000 clones; about 88% are singletons and the top ten take under 2.5%. Sequencing was performed on PBMCs or T cells enriched from blood (not recorded which). Source of these receptors: a woman aged 40 to 49 with acute COVID-19.

The sample holds one count of this clone. The chain couples TRBV4-3 to TRBJ1-1; 8 bases map to TRBD1. Germline V gives CDR1 LGHNA, CDR2 YSLEER. Losses at the gene ends were 4 bases for V and 4 bases for J; bases not matched to a gene: 8. This CDR3 region has 15 residues. CDR3 sequence (DNA): TGCGCCAGCAGCCCGGTTCCTGGACAGGGCACTGAAGCTTTCTTT. Protein: CASSPVPGQGTEAFF.

The CDR3 nucleotides are TGTGCCAGTAGTATCGGCTTGGGCAGTACCTACGAGCAGTACTTC. Translating it yields CASSIGLGSTYEQYF. The chain joins TRBV19 to TRBJ2-7; D gene unclear. V was cut by 3 bases and J by 2 bases, with 14 bases left in between. Germline CDR1 is LNHDA and CDR2 is SQIVND (reference sequence). CDR3 length equals 15 residues. The full variable domain, with the rest looked up from reference TRBV19 and TRBJ2-7, is DGGITQSPKYLFRKEGQNVTLSCEQNLNHDAMYWYRQDPGQGLRLIYYSQIVNDFQKGDIAEGYSVSREKKESFPLTVTSAQKNPTAFYLCASSIGLGSTYEQYFGPGTRLTVT.

This rearrangement joins TRBV4-1 to TRBJ1-1; D remains ambiguous. CDR1 is MGHRA, CDR2 YSYEKL, per germline. Trimming cost V 3 bases and J 4 bases, with 9 bases left between them. The CDR3 sequence is 13 residues long. CDR3 DNA: TGCGCCAGCAGCCAGAGGTCGGTCACTGAAGCTTTCTTT. This translates into CASSQRSVTEAFF.

The rearrangement links TRBV4-1 to TRBJ2-7, with 7 bases lining up with TRBD1. Germline CDR1 MGHRA, CDR2 YSYEKL. With V trimmed by 1 base and J by 3 bases, 6 bases remained unmatched. The CDR3 extends over 15 amino acids. CDR3 DNA sequence: TGCGCCAGCAGCCAAGTCCGGGACAGCCTCTACGAGCAGTACTTC. Translation gives CASSQVRDSLYEQYF.

The V gene is TRBV5-4, the J gene TRBJ2-1; no clear D. The germline gives CDR1 SGHNT, CDR2 YYREEE (reference sequence). Trimming left V 2 bases short and J 0 bases short, with 12 bases between. The CDR3 extends over 16 amino acids. In DNA form, the CDR3 reads TGTGCCAGCAGCTTTTCCAACACAAACTCCTACAATGAGCAGTTCTTC. The encoded protein is CASSFSNTNSYNEQFF.

The V and J genes are TRBV3-1 (or the pseudogene TRBV3-2) and TRBJ2-7, with D perhaps TRBD1 (6 bases). The CDR3 is 15 amino acids. The V and J ends lost 4 bases and 7 bases respectively, with 20 bases between them. Per germline, CDR1 LGHDT and CDR2 YNNKEL (reference sequence). The CDR3 reads CASSPPGHRVREQYF. CDR3 sequence (DNA): TGTGCCAGCAGCCCTCCGGGACATCGGGTACGAGAGCAGTACTTC.

The V and J genes are TRBV10-1 and TRBJ1-2; D is ambiguous. From germline, CDR1 is WNHNN and CDR2 SYGVQD (reference sequence). Trimming removed 3 bases at V and 0 bases at J, with 11 bases between. CDR3 size: 15 residues. The CDR3 DNA follows: TGCGCCAGCAGTGATAAACCGAGGACTAACTATGGCTACACCTTC. As protein: CASSDKPRTNYGYTF.

This sequence joins TRBV18 and TRBJ1-2; D not certain. This CDR3 is 15 amino acids long. Germline V gives CDR1 KGHSH, CDR2 LQKENI. V was trimmed by 3 bases and J by 2 bases, leaving 13 bases between them. The CDR3 loop is CASSPQDSPNYGYTF. The DNA of the CDR3 is TGTGCCAGCTCACCGCAAGATAGTCCGAACTATGGCTACACCTTC. The complete variable domain, with remaining parts taken from reference TRBV18 and TRBJ1-2, reads NAGVMQNPRHLVRRRGQEARLRCSPMKGHSHVYWYRQLPEEGLKFMVYLQKENIIDESGMPKERFSAEFPKEGPSILRIQQVVRGDSAAYFCASSPQDSPNYGYTFGSGTRLTVV.

J is TRBJ2-2 and V is TRBV4-1, with 8 nucleotides matching TRBD1. The germline V gene has CDR1 MGHRA and CDR2 YSYEKL. Losses at the gene ends were 5 bases for V and 3 bases for J; bases not matched to a gene: 5. This CDR3 has 15 amino acids. CDR3 region: CASSFRQGHTGELFF. The DNA for the CDR3 is TGCGCCAGCAGCTTCAGACAGGGGCACACCGGGGAGCTGTTTTTT.

The genes are TRBV9 and TRBJ2-6, with D possibly matching TRBD1 (6 bases). The V end was cut by 4 bases, the J end by 2 bases, with 19 bases between. From germline, CDR1 is SGDLS and CDR2 YYNGEE. The CDR3 has 18 amino acids. The CDR3 here is CASSPGDILRTGANVLTF. The CDR3 bases are TGTGCCAGCAGCCCCGGGGACATTCTTCGAACTGGGGCCAACGTCCTGACTTTC.

The chain is built from TRBV20-1 and TRBJ1-2, with D maybe TRBD1 (5 bases). Trimming took 3 bases from V and 4 from J, leaving 18 bases between them. The CDR3 covers 15 residues. CDR1 DFQATT and CDR2 SNEGSKA come from the germline V gene (reference sequence). CDR3 sequence (DNA): TGCAGTGCTAGTTATCTGAGACAGATTGGCTATGGCTACACCTTC. Amino acid sequence: CSASYLRQIGYGYTF.

The V and J genes are TRBV2 and TRBJ2-1, with a tentative D call TRBD2 (5 bases). CDR3 length equals 15 residues. The V end was cut by 0 bases, the J end by 3 bases, with 9 bases between. In germline, CDR1 is SNHLY, CDR2 FYNNEI. As DNA, the CDR3 is TGTGCCAGCAGTGAAGCCCCTAGCTACTACAATGAGCAGTTCTTC. Translated, it gives CASSEAPSYYNEQFF.

This clone was detected once. The genes are TRBV3-1 (or the pseudogene TRBV3-2) and TRBJ2-7; D might be TRBD2 (6 bases). The CDR3 covers 16 residues. With 5 bases removed from V and 1 base from J, the gap between germline ends came to 18 bases. Looked up from germline, CDR1 is LGHDT and CDR2 is YNNKEL (reference sequence). CDR3 protein: CASSILNGGESYEQYF. In DNA form, the CDR3 reads TGTGCCAGCAGCATCCTTAACGGGGGTGAATCCTACGAGCAGTACTTC.

The chain employs TRBV18 and TRBJ1-1; D perhaps matches TRBD1 (6 bases). Per the germline V gene, CDR1 is KGHSH and CDR2 is LQKENI. The CDR3 totals 15 residues. The ends were cut back, 4 bases at V and 0 bases at J, with 12 bases in the middle. CDR3 DNA sequence: TGTGCCAGCTCACGTAAGGGGGACCTGAACACTGAAGCTTTCTTT. Residues: CASSRKGDLNTEAFF.

The chain joins TRBV2 to TRBJ1-5, with 8 nucleotides matching TRBD1. This CDR3 contains 15 residues. V shed 5 bases and J 6 bases; nucleotides not matched to a gene: 9. CDR1 is SNHLY and CDR2 is FYNNEI in the germline V gene. The chain's CDR3 is CASSSLTGDLQPQHF. The CDR3, as DNA: TGTGCCAGCAGTAGCTTGACAGGGGATCTTCAGCCCCAGCATTTT.

This chain connects TRBV5-1 to TRBJ1-5; 9 positions agree with TRBD1. Looked up from germline, CDR1 is SGHRS and CDR2 is YFSETQ. After removal of 0 bases from V and 2 bases from J, the junction contained 3 bases not matched to a gene. The CDR3 runs to 16 residues. Here the CDR3 DNA reads TGCGCCAGCAGCTTGGCCGGGACAGGGCGCAATCAGCCCCAGCATTTT. Residues: CASSLAGTGRNQPQHF.

This clone was counted a single time. This chain uses TRBV9 with TRBJ1-2, with 11 bases fitting TRBD1. After removal of 3 bases from V and 5 bases from J, the junction contained 9 bases not matched to a gene. The CDR3 spans 16 residues. The germline gives CDR1 SGDLS, CDR2 YYNGEE. For the CDR3, the DNA is TGTGCCAGCAGCGCGATTCGGACAGGGGGCGCATATGGCTACACCTTC. Amino acid sequence: CASSAIRTGGAYGYTF.

This clone was observed a handful of times. The chain recombines TRBV30 with TRBJ2-7, with a weak D call TRBD2 (5 bases). The CDR3 covers 14 residues. The V end was cut by 2 bases, the J end by 1 base, with 12 bases between. Per the germline V gene, CDR1 is GTSNPN and CDR2 is SVGIG (reference sequence). DNA of the CDR3: TGTGCCTGGAGTAAGGGCGGGTTTTCCTACGAGCAGTACTTC. Its protein is CAWSKGGFSYEQYF.